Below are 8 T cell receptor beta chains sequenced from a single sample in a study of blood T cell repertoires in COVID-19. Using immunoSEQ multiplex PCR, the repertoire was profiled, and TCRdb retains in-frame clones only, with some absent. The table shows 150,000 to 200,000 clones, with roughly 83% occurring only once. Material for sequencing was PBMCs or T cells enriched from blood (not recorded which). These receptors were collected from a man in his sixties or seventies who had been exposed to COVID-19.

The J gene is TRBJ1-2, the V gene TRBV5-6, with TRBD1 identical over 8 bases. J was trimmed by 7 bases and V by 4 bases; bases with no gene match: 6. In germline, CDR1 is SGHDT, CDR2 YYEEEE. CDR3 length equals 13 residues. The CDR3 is CASSPTGEGGYTF. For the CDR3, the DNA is TGTGCCAGCAGCCCGACAGGGGAGGGTGGCTACACCTTC. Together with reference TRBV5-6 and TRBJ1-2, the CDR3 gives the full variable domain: DAGVTQSPTHLIKTRGQQVTLRCSPKSGHDTVSWYQQALGQGPQFIFQYYEEEERQRGNFPDRFSGHQFPNYSSELNVNALLLGDSALYLCASSPTGEGGYTFGSGTRLTVV.

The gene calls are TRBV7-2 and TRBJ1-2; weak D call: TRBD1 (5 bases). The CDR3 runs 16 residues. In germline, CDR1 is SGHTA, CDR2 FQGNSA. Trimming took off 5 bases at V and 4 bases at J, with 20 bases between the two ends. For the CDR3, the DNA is TGTGCCAGCAGCCCCTACCCGGGGGACGCGGTCTATGGCTACACCTTC. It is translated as CASSPYPGDAVYGYTF.

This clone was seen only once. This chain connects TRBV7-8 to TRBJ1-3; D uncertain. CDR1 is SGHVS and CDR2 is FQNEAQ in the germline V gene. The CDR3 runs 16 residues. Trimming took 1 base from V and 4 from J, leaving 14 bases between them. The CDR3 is CASSLGAEIGGNTIYF. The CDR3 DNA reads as TGTGCCAGCAGCTTAGGCGCGGAGATCGGCGGAAACACCATATATTTT.

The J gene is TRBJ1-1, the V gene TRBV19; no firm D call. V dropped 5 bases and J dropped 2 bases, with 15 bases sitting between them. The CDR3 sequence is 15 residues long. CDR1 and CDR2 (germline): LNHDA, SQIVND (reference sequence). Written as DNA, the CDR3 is TGTGCCAGTAGTCTTCAGACTGGGAGAAACACTGAAGCTTTCTTT. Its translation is CASSLQTGRNTEAFF.

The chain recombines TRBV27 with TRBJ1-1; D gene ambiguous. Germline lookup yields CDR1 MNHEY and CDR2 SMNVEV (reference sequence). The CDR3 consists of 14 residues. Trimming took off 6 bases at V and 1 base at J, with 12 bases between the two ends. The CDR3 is CASSPRATNTEAFF. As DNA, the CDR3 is TGTGCCAGCAGCCCCCGCGCCACGAACACTGAAGCTTTCTTT.

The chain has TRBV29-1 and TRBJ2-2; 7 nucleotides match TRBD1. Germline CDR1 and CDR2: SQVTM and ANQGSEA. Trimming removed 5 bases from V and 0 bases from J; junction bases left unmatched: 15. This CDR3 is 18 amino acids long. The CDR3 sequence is CSVFPSDRVPANTGELFF. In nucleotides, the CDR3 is TGCAGCGTTTTCCCCTCCGACAGGGTACCGGCGAACACCGGGGAGCTGTTTTTT.

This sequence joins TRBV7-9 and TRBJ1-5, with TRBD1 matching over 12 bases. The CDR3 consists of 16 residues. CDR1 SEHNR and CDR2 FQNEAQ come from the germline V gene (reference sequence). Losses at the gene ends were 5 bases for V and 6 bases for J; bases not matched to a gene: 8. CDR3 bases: TGTGCCAGCAGCGCTCCCGGGACAGGGGGCAGTCAGCCCCAGCATTTT. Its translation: CASSAPGTGGSQPQHF.

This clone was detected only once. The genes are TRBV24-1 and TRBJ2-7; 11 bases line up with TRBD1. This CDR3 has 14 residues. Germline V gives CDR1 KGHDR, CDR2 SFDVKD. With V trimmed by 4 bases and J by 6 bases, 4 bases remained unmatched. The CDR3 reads CATSDRDRGGEQYF. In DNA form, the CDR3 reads TGTGCCACCAGTGACCGGGACAGGGGGGGCGAGCAGTACTTC.